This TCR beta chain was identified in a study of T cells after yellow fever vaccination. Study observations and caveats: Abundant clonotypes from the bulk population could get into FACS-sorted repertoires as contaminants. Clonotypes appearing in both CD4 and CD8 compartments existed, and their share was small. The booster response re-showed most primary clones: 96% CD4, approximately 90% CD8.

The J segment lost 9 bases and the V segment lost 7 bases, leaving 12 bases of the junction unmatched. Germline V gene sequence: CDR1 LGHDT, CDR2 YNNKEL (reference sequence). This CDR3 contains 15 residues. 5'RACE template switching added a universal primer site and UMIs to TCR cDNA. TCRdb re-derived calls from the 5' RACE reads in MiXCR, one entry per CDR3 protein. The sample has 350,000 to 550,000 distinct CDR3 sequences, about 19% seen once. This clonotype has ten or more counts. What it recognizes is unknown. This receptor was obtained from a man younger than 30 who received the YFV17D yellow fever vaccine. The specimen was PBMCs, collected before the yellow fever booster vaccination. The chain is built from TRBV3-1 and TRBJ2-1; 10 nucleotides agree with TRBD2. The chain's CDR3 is CASTRSSGGAVEQFF. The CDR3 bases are TGTGCCAGCACCCGCTCAAGCGGGGGGGCCGTTGAGCAGTTCTTC.